This TCR beta chain emerged from a study of CD8+ T cells in alopecia areata. Treatment described: oral pan-JAK inhibitor, 5-10 mg twice daily. The CDR3 runs 13 residues. Trimming stripped 0 bases from V and 12 bases from J, with 12 bases between. Germline-derived CDR1 and CDR2 are SGHRS and YFSETQ. The authors extracted RNA and reverse transcribed it into cDNA as the sequencing template. Sequencing used immunoSEQ multiplex PCR; TCRdb keeps in-frame clones, though not all of them. Of some 99,000 clones in the sample, roughly 64% were seen once. In this sample, this clone turned up a few times. Its antigen is not known. Overall study findings and caveats: One nonresponder makes the tie between baseline CD8+ expansion and response uncertain.

This sequence originates from a human donor with alopecia areata. Sequenced here: CD8+ T cells sorted from blood, sampled at week 4, from a patient treated with tofacitinib. The chain carries TRBV5-1 and TRBJ1-4, with D unresolved. For the CDR3, the DNA is TGCGCCAGCAGCTTGGACCCGTCTGTGGAACTGTTTTTT. The encoded protein is CASSLDPSVELFF.